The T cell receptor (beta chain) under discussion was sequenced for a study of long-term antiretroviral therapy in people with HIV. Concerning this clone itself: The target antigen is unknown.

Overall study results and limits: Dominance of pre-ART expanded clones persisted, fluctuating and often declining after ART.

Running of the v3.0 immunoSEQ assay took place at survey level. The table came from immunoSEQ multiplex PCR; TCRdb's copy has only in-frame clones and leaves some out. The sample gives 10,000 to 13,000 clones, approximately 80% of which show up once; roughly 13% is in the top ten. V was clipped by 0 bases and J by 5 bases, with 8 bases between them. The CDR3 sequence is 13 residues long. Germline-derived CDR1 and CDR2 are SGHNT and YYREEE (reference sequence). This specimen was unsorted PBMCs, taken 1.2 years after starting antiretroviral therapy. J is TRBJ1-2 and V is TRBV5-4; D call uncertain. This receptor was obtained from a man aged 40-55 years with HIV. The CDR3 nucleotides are TGTGCCAGCAGCTTGGCCGCAGAATATGGCTACACCTTC. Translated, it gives CASSLAAEYGYTF.